This entry concerns a single TCR beta chain. Its binding antigen is unknown. There are no base qualities to consult, and no much larger clone falls within one base. This CDR3 is also generated by other DNA sequences in the sample. The data were taken from a study of shared T cell receptors in the human thymus (dated by TCRdb to the early 2020s). Study-wide context: The study examined how self-reactive, shared T-cell receptor alpha chains are generated in the human thymus.

The CDR3 spans 15 residues, from the cysteine through the phenylalanine. Kept here is only the CDR3 DNA, which spans 45 bases and is read in frame from base 1. V is shortened by 2 bases, J by 3 bases, and the region joining them spans 12 bases. According to the germline V gene, CDR1 reads SGHTA and CDR2 reads FQGTGA. The library came from the immunoSEQ multiplex PCR assay. TCRdb limited this immuneACCESS table to in-frame rearrangements with V and J called. A share of clones is missing; checked studies link under half to unresolved V genes, and the rest is unexplained. The sample table shows about 730,000 clones, and approximately 83% are seen once. About 0.0098% of the sample goes to the ten largest clones. The same data also went into a second study, on human thymus T cells. The second publication reports: Donors were immunologically healthy infants undergoing open corrective cardiac surgery for congenital heart defects in Finland. Thymus tissue was obtained as surgical resects removed during corrective cardiac surgery. Biased V and J gene segment usage appeared to be present in both thymic and peripheral blood repertoires. The related research reported highly overlapping thymic TCR repertoires among unrelated individuals. The study described the TCR alpha and beta repertoires in roughly 8 infant thymus samples and four matching peripheral blood samples. Donor ages ranging from 7 to 244 days were recorded, and a handful of male and a couple of female infants were included in the cohort. After being mechanically released from the tissue, thymocytes were kept at -70 degrees C in pellets of roughly 8.5-34 million cells. A QIAsymphony instrument was used to extract genomic DNA from frozen cell pellets. The immunoSEQ multiplex PCR assay was used to amplify the TCRB and TCRAD loci from a standardized amount of quality-controlled genomic DNA. The amplicons spanned the V(D)J region and were long enough to cover the CDR3 and allow V and J genes to be identified. Through the commercial immunoSEQ service, the amplicons were sequenced on an Illumina platform. Primer bias and sequencing errors were corrected as previously described, and TCRAD and TCRB definitions were based on the IMGT database. The repertoires were analysed using immunoSEQ Analyzer 3.0 and VDJTools for basic statistics, V/J segment usage, diversity estimates, rarefaction and pairwise overlap. To estimate diversity, the Chao1, ChaoE, Efron-Thisted, Shannon and inverse Simpson indices were applied, and diversity was also estimated on datasets down-sampled to the smallest sample. For repertoire overlap, CDR3 nucleotide sequence, V gene and J gene had to match strictly, and clustering was done by Jaccard-based multidimensional scaling. On average, thymus samples gave hundreds of thousands of unique TCRB clonotypes, whereas blood samples gave about 84,000.

This TCR was sampled from a girl under three years old with a congenital heart defect. Donor details come from another sample of the same person, matched by shared clones. Recombination connected TRBV7-3 to TRBJ2-3, with a weak D call of TRBD2 (6 bases match). Material for sequencing was thymocytes. The CDR3: CASSLSTGGTDTQYF. The nucleotides are TGTGCCAGCAGCTTATCAACAGGAGGGACAGATACGCAGTATTTT.